The 17 T cell receptor beta chains presented below share a single source sample, sequenced in a study of T cells after yellow fever vaccination. TCRdb recomputed calls from the 5' RACE reads with MiXCR, one row per CDR3 protein. The top ten clones hold less than 50% of a sample with around 25,000 distinct CDR3 sequences, 4% to 5% of them seen once. The starting material was PBMCs, either bulk or a sorted T-cell subset (CD4+, CD8+, memory, or dextramer-sorted; not recorded which), obtained on the day of the yellow fever booster vaccination. The receptors come from a man in his late teens or twenties who received the YFV17D yellow fever vaccine.

This clonotype showed up just a few times. V is TRBV12-3 or TRBV12-4 and J is TRBJ2-1; 9 bases map to TRBD2. The V segment lost 5 bases and the J segment 5 bases; nucleotides outside the gene matches: 10. This CDR3 is built from 16 residues. CDR3 sequence reads: CASSPRASGENNEQFF. The CDR3 DNA reads as TGTGCCAGCAGTCCTAGGGCTAGCGGGGAAAACAATGAGCAGTTCTTC.

At least ten counts were recorded for this clonotype. The chain links TRBV7-2 to TRBJ2-7; a weak D match, TRBD2 (6 bases). Deletions cut 2 bases from V and 1 base from J, with 12 bases between. Germline CDR1 reads SGHTA; CDR2 reads FQGNSA. CDR3 length: 15 amino acids. In DNA, the CDR3 is TGTGCCAGCAGCTTACAGGGAGGTCTATCCTACGAGCAGTACGTC. It specifies CASSLQGGLSYEQYV.

This clonotype was recorded many times. The gene calls are TRBV10-2 and TRBJ1-5; D not certain. Trimming took off 3 bases at V and 0 bases at J, with 6 bases between the two ends. Germline CDR1 is WSHSY and CDR2 is SAAADI. The CDR3 runs to 14 residues. DNA for the CDR3: TGCGCCAGCAGTGACAGTCATAGCAATCAGCCCCAGCATTTT. Residues: CASSDSHSNQPQHF.

In this sample, this clonotype turned up many times. This chain connects TRBV11-2 to TRBJ1-2, with a weak D call TRBD1 (5 bases). The CDR3 runs 14 residues. The V end was cut by 0 bases, the J end by 8 bases, with 13 bases between. Per the germline V gene, CDR1 is SGHAT and CDR2 is FQNNGV. The CDR3 bases are TGTGCCAGCAGCTTAGATCAGGGAAACGGGGGCTACACCTTC. Its translation is CASSLDQGNGGYTF. The whole variable domain, remainder taken from reference TRBV11-2 and TRBJ1-2, is EAGVAQSPRYKIIEKRQSVAFWCNPISGHATLYWYQQILGQGPKLLIQFQNNGVVDDSQLPKDRFSAERLKGVDSTLKIQPAKLEDSAVYLCASSLDQGNGGYTFGSGTRLTVV.

In its sample, this clonotype was seen many times. The chain has TRBV4-2 and TRBJ1-5; maybe TRBD1 (5 bases). This CDR3 has 16 amino acids. V was trimmed by 4 bases and J by 6 bases, leaving 19 bases between them. The V gene's germline CDR1 is LGHNA and CDR2 YNFKEQ. CDR3 region: CASSLAFQGSGQPQHF. The CDR3 DNA sequence: TGTGCCAGCAGCCTGGCTTTCCAGGGATCAGGTCAGCCCCAGCATTTT.

This clonotype was picked up many times. V is TRBV6-5 and J is TRBJ2-2, with 9 bases matching TRBD1. This CDR3 has 17 residues. CDR1 and CDR2 from the germline V gene are MNHEY and SVGAGI. The V gene end was trimmed by 11 bases and the J gene end by 4 bases; junction bases not matched to a gene: 17. The CDR3 sequence is CAPRDREEKSATGELFF. The CDR3 nucleotides read TGTGCCCCACGGGACAGGGAGGAGAAAAGTGCCACCGGGGAGCTGTTTTTT.

This clonotype was seen ten or more times. The chain links TRBV21-1 to TRBJ2-7; the D call in the table, TRBD1, was not verified against the DNA. TRBV21-1 is termed a pseudogene. The CDR3 sequence is 17 residues long. The CDR3 protein is CASSTHPWATVVNEQYV. The CDR3 DNA sequence: TGTGCCAGCAGCACACACCCATGGGCGACAGTGGTCAACGAGCAGTACGTC.

This clonotype has a handful of counts. The rearrangement uses TRBV4-2 and TRBJ1-6; TRBD1 agrees at 7 bases. The CDR3 totals 16 residues. V shed 5 bases and J 7 bases; nucleotides not matched to a gene: 11. Germline CDR1 LGHNA, CDR2 YNFKEQ. The CDR3 is CASSSESPRGNSPLHF. Here the CDR3 DNA reads TGTGCCAGCAGCTCAGAGTCCCCCAGGGGGAATTCACCCCTCCACTTT.

About this clonotype: A much larger clone differs from this one at a single base, so this may be a read error. The CDR3 does not close with the conserved phenylalanine or tryptophan, likely indicating a read error. The chain is built from TRBV6-5 and TRBJ2-5; 7 nucleotides align to TRBD2. J lost 1 base, V lost 6 bases, and 5 bases had no gene match. Germline lookup yields CDR1 MNHEY and CDR2 SVGAGI. This CDR3 spans 14 amino acids. The CDR3 region has the DNA TGTGCCAGCAGACTTACTAGCGCCCAAGAGACCCAGTACTTA. Amino acid sequence: CASRLTSAQETQYL.

This clonotype was observed many times. This sequence joins TRBV6-5 and TRBJ2-2; D might be TRBD2 (6 bases). V shed 6 bases and J shed 2 bases, with 13 bases lying between them. CDR3 size: 15 residues. The V gene's germline CDR1 is MNHEY and CDR2 SVGAGI. This chain's CDR3 is CASRAPGTNTGELFF. CDR3 coding DNA: TGTGCCAGCAGGGCTCCGGGGACTAACACCGGGGAGCTGTTTTTT.

V gene TRBV10-3 combines with J gene TRBJ1-2, with D possibly being TRBD1 (6 bases). This CDR3 region has 15 residues. The V gene's germline CDR1 is ENHRY and CDR2 SYGVKD. V was cut by 0 bases and J by 4 bases, with 12 bases left in between. The CDR3 DNA sequence: TGTGCCATCAGTGAGTCCGGGGGCGCGGGCTATGGCTACACCTTC. As protein: CAISESGGAGYGYTF.

This clonotype was observed at least ten times. This sequence joins TRBV20-1 and TRBJ2-5; weak D call: TRBD2 (5 bases). The germline V gene encodes CDR1 DFQATT and CDR2 SNEGSKA (reference sequence). The CDR3 contains 15 residues. V shed 2 bases and J shed 7 bases, with 20 bases lying between them. The CDR3 bases are TGCAGTGCTAGATCTCCTAGCTCTCGATCTGGGACCCAGTACTTC. This gives the protein CSARSPSSRSGTQYF.

There are many counts of this clonotype. V usage is TRBV5-1 and J usage is TRBJ2-3; possibly TRBD2 for D (5 bases). Between the trimmed V and J ends, which lost 1 base and 0 bases, there was a span of 6 bases. Germline V gene sequence: CDR1 SGHRS, CDR2 YFSETQ. The CDR3 is 14 amino acids. CDR3 in amino acids: CASSLSGSTDTQYF. The CDR3 DNA reads TGCGCCAGCAGCTTGAGCGGCAGCACAGATACGCAGTATTTT.

There are many counts of this clonotype. This chain links TRBV7-9 with TRBJ1-3; possibly TRBD1 for D (6 bases). V was pared by 3 bases and J by 7 bases, with 10 bases between. The CDR3 loop spans 13 amino acids. The germline V gene encodes CDR1 SEHNR and CDR2 FQNEAQ (reference sequence). This CDR3 is CASSFGQGNTIYF. The CDR3 coding sequence is TGTGCCAGCAGCTTTGGGCAGGGGAACACCATATATTTT. Full variable domain (remainder filled in from reference TRBV7-9 and TRBJ1-3): DTGVSQNPRHKITKRGQNVTFRCDPISEHNRLYWYRQTLGQGPEFLTYFQNEAQLEKSRLLSDRFSAERPKGSFSTLEIQRTEQGDSAMYLCASSFGQGNTIYFGEGSWLTVV.

There are many counts of this clonotype. V is TRBV20-1 and J is TRBJ1-3; 10 nucleotides agree with TRBD1. This CDR3 contains 15 residues. CDR1 is DFQATT and CDR2 is SNEGSKA in the germline V gene (reference sequence). The junction had 6 bases not matched to a gene; V was cut back by 5 bases and J by 2 bases. CDR3 loop: CSALTTGGPGNTIYF. The DNA of the CDR3 is TGCAGTGCTCTGACGACAGGGGGCCCTGGAAACACCATATATTTT.

The CDR3 loop reads CASGNGGAETQYF. As DNA, the CDR3 is TGTGCGAGCGGGAACGGCGGGGCAGAGACCCAGTACTTC. The chain joins TRBV7-6 to TRBJ2-5; 7 bases are shared with TRBD2. The CDR3 is 13 residues long. Germline CDR1 and CDR2: SGHVS and FNYEAQ.

This clonotype was seen at least ten times. The CDR3 DNA follows: TGTGCCAGCAGCTCGGGACAGGGCCCCCAAGAGACCCAGTACTTC. Protein product: CASSSGQGPQETQYF. The chain recombines TRBV27 with TRBJ2-5; 9 nucleotides align to TRBD1. The germline V gene has CDR1 MNHEY and CDR2 SMNVEV (reference sequence). After removal of 6 bases from V and 1 base from J, the junction contained 6 bases not matched to a gene. The length of the CDR3 is 15 residues.